These 27 T cell receptor beta chains were sequenced from one sample in a study of cytomegalovirus exposure and HLA in healthy donors. Sequencing used immunoSEQ multiplex PCR; TCRdb keeps in-frame clones, though not all of them. The repertoire holds approximately 170,000 clones, with 85% as singletons. The sample consisted of PBMCs. The receptors were sampled from a man aged 18 to 35 in good health and CMV-seropositive.

The chain joins TRBV5-1 to TRBJ2-1, with a possible D match to TRBD2 (6 bases). The CDR3 totals 13 residues. Trimming removed 0 bases at V and 9 bases at J, with 10 bases between. The germline V gene has CDR1 SGHRS and CDR2 YFSETQ. The CDR3: CASSLGQGGEQFF. CDR3 nucleotide sequence: TGCGCCAGCAGCTTGGGTCAGGGAGGTGAGCAGTTCTTC.

J is TRBJ2-3 and V is TRBV5-6, with 10 bases matching TRBD1. Looked up from germline, CDR1 is SGHDT and CDR2 is YYEEEE. CDR3 length equals 14 residues. J was trimmed by 2 bases and V by 4 bases; bases with no gene match: 1. The CDR3 region is CASSRQGATDTQYF. The CDR3 DNA sequence: TGTGCCAGCAGCAGACAGGGGGCCACAGATACGCAGTATTTT.

This chain links TRBV27 with TRBJ2-5, with 10 bases identical to TRBD1. V shed 2 bases and J 6 bases; nucleotides not matched to a gene: 12. The CDR3 runs 17 residues. Per the germline V gene, CDR1 is MNHEY and CDR2 is SMNVEV (reference sequence). CDR3 protein: CASSLGWGQGLGKTQYF. The CDR3, as DNA: TGTGCCAGCAGTTTAGGATGGGGACAGGGGTTAGGAAAGACCCAGTACTTC.

The chain is built from TRBV6-1 and TRBJ2-5; D possibly corresponds to TRBD1 (5 bases). Germline V gene data show CDR1 as MNHNS and CDR2 as SASEGT. V shed 2 bases and J shed 1 base, with 14 bases lying between them. The CDR3 totals 16 residues. CDR3 DNA sequence: TGTGCCAGCAGTGAACTATCGACAGTAACCCAAGAGACCCAGTACTTC. Translated, it gives CASSELSTVTQETQYF.

This clone has more than one count but fewer than ten. The chain has TRBV28 and TRBJ1-5; D possibly corresponds to TRBD1 (5 bases). The CDR3 covers 21 residues. Germline CDR1 MDHEN, CDR2 SYDVKM. Trimming cost V 1 base and J 0 bases, with 25 bases left between them. The CDR3: CASSLSGISSTGSYSNQPQHF. In DNA, the CDR3 is TGTGCCAGCAGTTTATCAGGGATAAGTTCTACCGGATCATATAGCAATCAGCCCCAGCATTTT.

This sequence joins TRBV6-5 and TRBJ1-1; D unresolved. V was shortened by 6 bases and J by 6 bases, with 11 bases between the two germline ends. This CDR3 is 12 amino acids long. CDR1 and CDR2 (germline): MNHEY, SVGAGI. CDR3 sequence (DNA): TGTGCCAGCAGCCTTCATCCGGCTGAAGCTTTCTTT. As protein: CASSLHPAEAFF.

The chain combines TRBV5-1 with TRBJ2-3, with D perhaps matching TRBD2 (6 bases). Germline values: CDR1 SGHRS, CDR2 YFSETQ. Trimming shortened V by 2 bases and J by 5 bases, and 12 bases separated the two germline ends. This CDR3 is 14 amino acids long. This CDR3 is CASSFGGPQDTQYF. The CDR3 DNA reads as TGCGCCAGCAGCTTCGGGGGACCACAAGATACGCAGTATTTT.

This chain joins TRBV18 and TRBJ2-1; 7 bases match TRBD2. CDR1 and CDR2 (germline): KGHSH, LQKENI. V shed 5 bases and J 10 bases; nucleotides not matched to a gene: 11. The length of the CDR3 is 14 residues. CDR3 coding DNA: TGTGCCAGCTCAGGTCTAGCGGTCAACCACGAGCAGTTCTTC. It is translated as CASSGLAVNHEQFF.

This clone occurred once. This rearrangement joins TRBV5-1 to TRBJ2-7, with a possible D match to TRBD1 (5 bases). Germline loops: CDR1 SGHRS, CDR2 YFSETQ. This CDR3 is 14 amino acids long. V lost 5 bases and J 3 bases, leaving 15 bases between the germline ends. DNA of the CDR3: TGCGCCAGCAGACTCAGCCCTGACAGCTACGAGCAGTACTTC. It encodes CASRLSPDSYEQYF. The full variable domain, in which reference TRBV5-1 and TRBJ2-7 provide the parts outside the CDR3, is KAGVTQTPRYLIKTRGQQVTLSCSPISGHRSVSWYQQTPGQGLQFLFEYFSETQRNKGNFPGRFSGRQFSNSRSEMNVSTLELGDSALYLCASRLSPDSYEQYFGPGTRLTVT.

The chain recombines TRBV19 with TRBJ1-2, with D maybe TRBD1 (5 bases). The CDR3 sequence is 16 residues long. The germline V gene encodes CDR1 LNHDA and CDR2 SQIVND (reference sequence). V gave up 4 bases and J gave up 2 bases, with 17 bases separating them. The CDR3 spells CASSTAAMTANYGYTF. The CDR3 coding sequence is TGTGCCAGTAGTACCGCCGCGATGACAGCGAACTATGGCTACACCTTC.

This rearrangement joins TRBV5-5 to TRBJ2-2; possible D gene TRBD1, 6 bases. Trimming removed 7 bases from V and 6 bases from J, with 19 bases in between. The V gene's germline CDR1 is SGHKS and CDR2 YYEKEE (reference sequence). The CDR3 extends over 15 amino acids. This CDR3 is CASEGFMGAAGELFF. CDR3 sequence (DNA): TGTGCCAGCGAGGGGTTCATGGGGGCAGCCGGGGAGCTGTTTTTT. The whole variable domain, remainder taken from reference TRBV5-5 and TRBJ2-2, is DAGVTQSPTHLIKTRGQQVTLRCSPISGHKSVSWYQQVLGQGPQFIFQYYEKEERGRGNFPDRFSARQFPNYSSELNVNALLLGDSALYLCASEGFMGAAGELFFGEGSRLTVL.

The chain is built from TRBV5-1 and TRBJ1-1; TRBD1 agrees at 8 bases. V lost 3 bases to trimming and J lost 0 bases; unmatched junction nucleotides: 4. The CDR3 spans 15 residues. CDR1 is SGHRS, CDR2 YFSETQ, per germline. The CDR3 protein is CASSSLTGVNTEAFF. The CDR3 DNA reads TGCGCCAGCAGCTCCCTGACAGGGGTGAACACTGAAGCTTTCTTT.

This chain links TRBV14 with TRBJ1-1, with D possibly being TRBD1 (5 bases). Germline CDR1 and CDR2: SGHDN and FVKESK. V shed 4 bases and J shed 4 bases, with 10 bases lying between them. CDR3 length equals 13 residues. The CDR3 loop reads CASSRRDFTEAFF. DNA for the CDR3: TGTGCCAGCAGCCGCAGGGACTTCACTGAAGCTTTCTTT.

This chain joins TRBV9 and TRBJ2-3; D is perhaps TRBD2 (5 bases). Germline CDR1 SGDLS, CDR2 YYNGEE. The V gene lost 1 base and the J gene lost 6 bases, with 15 bases spanning the gap. The CDR3 contains 15 residues. Written as DNA, the CDR3 is TGTGCCAGCAGCGTATCGCCCGGACTGGCGGATACGCAGTATTTT. As protein: CASSVSPGLADTQYF.

The V and J genes are TRBV6-4 and TRBJ1-5, with a possible D match to TRBD1 (5 bases). Germline V lookup: CDR1 MRHNA, CDR2 SNTAGT. The CDR3 has 16 residues. Trimming shortened V by 0 bases and J by 3 bases, and 12 bases separated the two germline ends. The CDR3 nucleotides are TGTGCCAGCAGTGACTCGTCAGGGTTGCTCAATCAGCCCCAGCATTTT. Its translation: CASSDSSGLLNQPQHF.

This clone turned up a few times. The rearrangement joins TRBV5-1 to TRBJ2-7; TRBD1 matches 11 bases. The CDR3 runs 14 residues. J lost 4 bases, V lost 4 bases, and 4 bases had no gene match. Germline CDR1 is SGHRS and CDR2 is YFSETQ. CDR3 region: CASSRTGGTYEQYF. CDR3 DNA sequence: TGCGCCAGCAGCAGGACAGGGGGCACGTACGAGCAGTACTTC.

The chain employs TRBV6-5 and TRBJ1-2; 7 bases map to TRBD1. The CDR3 extends over 12 amino acids. Germline values: CDR1 MNHEY, CDR2 SVGAGI. Trimming at V came to 4 bases and at J to 7 bases, leaving 3 bases not matched to a gene. The CDR3 sequence: CASSSRTGGYTF. CDR3 in DNA: TGTGCCAGCAGTTCCCGGACAGGTGGCTACACCTTC.

The chain recombines TRBV5-6 with TRBJ1-1; TRBD1 agrees at 7 bases. Germline lookup yields CDR1 SGHDT and CDR2 YYEEEE. The V gene end was trimmed by 4 bases and the J gene end by 8 bases; junction bases not matched to a gene: 8. The CDR3 contains 13 residues. The CDR3 bases are TGTGCCAGCAGCCTACCGACAGGGCGGGAAGCTTTCTTT. This translates into CASSLPTGREAFF.

The gene calls are TRBV15 and TRBJ2-5, with a weak D call TRBD1 (5 bases). In germline, CDR1 is LNHNV, CDR2 YYDKDF (reference sequence). This CDR3 is 12 amino acids long. The V gene lost 5 bases and the J gene lost 7 bases, with 11 bases spanning the gap. The CDR3 loop is CATSYRSATQYF. The CDR3 region has the DNA TGTGCCACCAGCTACAGGAGTGCGACCCAGTACTTC.

The chain is built from TRBV5-1 and TRBJ2-5; tentatively, D is TRBD1 (7 bases). Germline CDR1 is SGHRS and CDR2 is YFSETQ. There are 15 residues in the CDR3. Between the trimmed V and J ends, which lost 5 bases and 1 base, there was a span of 15 bases. For the CDR3, the DNA is TGCGCCAGCAGACCTCAGGGGGGAGGCCAAGAGACCCAGTACTTC. Translated: CASRPQGGGQETQYF.

The V and J genes are TRBV4-1 and TRBJ2-1, with 10 bases lining up with TRBD2. The CDR3 totals 14 residues. Trimming cost V 3 bases and J 5 bases; bases outside gene matches: 1. The germline V gene has CDR1 MGHRA and CDR2 YSYEKL. This CDR3 reads CASSHGLADNEQFF. The CDR3 nucleotides are TGCGCCAGCAGCCACGGACTAGCGGACAATGAGCAGTTCTTC.

The rearrangement links TRBV5-6 to TRBJ1-2; 7 bases match TRBD1. The CDR3 is 13 residues long. Trimming cost V 4 bases and J 3 bases; bases outside gene matches: 3. Germline CDR1 and CDR2: SGHDT and YYEEEE. The CDR3 loop is CASSDRAHYGYTF. In DNA form, the CDR3 reads TGTGCCAGCAGCGACAGGGCGCACTATGGCTACACCTTC.

This clone showed up just a few times. This chain uses TRBV11-2 with TRBJ1-1; D not certain. The V gene lost 1 base and the J gene lost 6 bases, with 3 bases spanning the gap. The length of the CDR3 is 11 residues. CDR1 and CDR2 (germline): SGHAT, FQNNGV. CDR3 protein: CASSLVAEAFF. DNA of the CDR3: TGTGCCAGCAGCTTAGTCGCTGAAGCTTTCTTT.

The chain couples TRBV4-1 to TRBJ2-7, with no clear D. Trimming removed 3 bases from V and 2 bases from J, with 8 bases in between. The CDR3 runs to 13 residues. CDR1 and CDR2 from the germline V gene are MGHRA and YSYEKL. The CDR3 protein is CASSQLVTYEQYF. The CDR3 DNA sequence: TGCGCCAGCAGCCAGCTAGTTACCTACGAGCAGTACTTC.

This clone came up once. The V and J genes are TRBV11-3 and TRBJ2-2, with 8 bases aligning to TRBD2. Trimming cost V 7 bases and J 3 bases; bases outside gene matches: 16. The CDR3 runs to 18 residues. CDR1 is SGHNT, CDR2 YENEEA, per germline. The CDR3 DNA follows: TGTGCCAGCACCCCTTACACAGCGGGGGAAGCGGACACCGGGGAGCTGTTTTTT. Encoded protein: CASTPYTAGEADTGELFF. The variable domain in full, with the rest retrieved from reference TRBV11-3 and TRBJ2-2, is EAGVVQSPRYKIIEKKQPVAFWCNPISGHNTLYWYLQNLGQGPELLIRYENEEAVDDSQLPKDRFSAERLKGVDSTLKIQPAELGDSAVYLCASTPYTAGEADTGELFFGEGSRLTVL.

The chain employs TRBV12-5 and TRBJ2-2; perhaps TRBD1 as D (6 bases). The germline gives CDR1 LGHNT, CDR2 FRNRAP. V lost 3 bases to trimming and J lost 6 bases, with 17 bases between them. CDR3 length: 16 amino acids. The CDR3 loop is CASGFWYAGAPGELFF. DNA for the CDR3: TGTGCTAGTGGTTTTTGGTATGCAGGGGCCCCCGGGGAGCTGTTTTTT.

In nucleotides, the CDR3 is TGTGCCAGCAGCCGCGGGACTAGCGGGGGATGGAACATTCAGTACTTC. Protein product: CASSRGTSGGWNIQYF. This chain joins TRBV7-2 and TRBJ2-4; 14 bases align to TRBD2. The trim removed 5 bases at V and 7 bases at J, leaving 7 bases unmatched. The germline V gene has CDR1 SGHTA and CDR2 FQGNSA. The CDR3 totals 16 residues.